Listed here are 5 T cell receptor beta chains from one sample, sequenced in a study of T cell responses to AZD1222 COVID-19 vaccine. Here immunoSEQ multiplex PCR was the method, and the copy in TCRdb shows in-frame clones only, minus some. Of 90,000 or so clones in the sample, over 75% were seen once. Sequenced here: peripheral blood, sampled on day 0 of AZD1222 vaccination. All receptors come from an adult in good health.

The J gene is TRBJ2-5, the V gene TRBV10-3, with D hard to call. Trimming pared 4 bases from V and 5 bases from J, leaving 8 bases between. Germline CDR1 and CDR2: ENHRY and SYGVKD. This CDR3 has 12 residues. The CDR3 DNA reads as TGTGCCATCAGTGCAACCTTGGAGACCCAGTACTTC. Translated, it gives CAISATLETQYF.

The chain joins TRBV7-2 to TRBJ1-1, with 7 nucleotides matching TRBD1. Per germline, CDR1 SGHTA and CDR2 FQGNSA. The CDR3 runs to 13 residues. The ends lost 5 bases at V and 5 bases at J; junction bases unmatched: 5. The CDR3 DNA sequence: TGTGCCAGCAGCCGGACAGGCGGGACTGAAGCTTTCTTT. Protein: CASSRTGGTEAFF.

The V and J genes are TRBV19 and TRBJ2-3; 7 bases fit TRBD2. V lost 3 bases and J lost 4; bases outside the gene matches: 7. The CDR3 spans 15 residues. The germline CDR1 and CDR2 sequences are LNHDA and SQIVND (reference sequence). The CDR3 protein is CASSITGGGPDTQYF. Here the CDR3 DNA reads TGTGCCAGTAGTATTACGGGAGGTGGACCAGATACGCAGTATTTT.

The chain joins TRBV29-1 to TRBJ1-2; D unclear. Trimming removed 8 bases from V and 1 base from J, with 14 bases in between. CDR1 is SQVTM, CDR2 ANQGSEA, per germline. The CDR3 runs 13 residues. For the CDR3, the DNA is TGCAGCACTACTGACACTTATAACTATGGCTACACCTTC. It is translated as CSTTDTYNYGYTF.

The gene calls are TRBV27 and TRBJ2-3; 7 bases are shared with TRBD1. Germline V gene lookup returns CDR1 MNHEY and CDR2 SMNVEV (reference sequence). J was trimmed by 0 bases and V by 4 bases; bases with no gene match: 4. The CDR3 length is 15 residues. The chain's CDR3 is CASSSPGQSTDTQYF. The CDR3 DNA is TGTGCCAGCAGTTCCCCGGGACAGAGCACAGATACGCAGTATTTT.